This is a list of T cell receptor beta chains from one sample in a study of blood T cells in healthy people across ages. MiXCR, run by TCRdb on the 5' RACE reads, gives a single entry per CDR3 protein. The sample holds 600,000 to 1,000,000 distinct CDR3 sequences, about 62% seen once. Sequenced material: blood. The receptors here all came from a man aged 30 to 39 in good health. Each CDR3 is given with its conserved first and last residue. The D gene is left open where the match is weak. The size of a clone is reported for some rows only, either as once, few or many, or as a class for expanded clones.

clone_size: .
j_call: TRBJ1-1
d_call: TRBD1
v_call: TRBV25-1
cdr3_aa: CASSRAGGGNTEAFF
cdr3_nt: TGTGCCAGCAGTAGGGCAGGGGGAGGAAACACTGAAGCTTTCTTT

clone_size: .
j_call: TRBJ2-1
d_call: TRBD2
v_call: TRBV3-1
cdr3_aa: CASSGLAGGRYEQFF
cdr3_nt: TGTGCCAGCAGCGGACTAGCGGGGGGGCGGTACGAGCAGTTCTTC

clone_size: once
j_call: TRBJ2-1
d_call: .
v_call: TRBV18
cdr3_aa: CASSPERTVRNEQFF
cdr3_nt: TGTGCCAGCTCACCCGAGCGGACAGTACGCAATGAGCAGTTCTTC

clone_size: .
j_call: TRBJ2-1
d_call: TRBD1
v_call: TRBV7-2
cdr3_aa: CASSPGTGEHEQFF
cdr3_nt: TGTGCCAGCAGCCCTGGGACAGGGGAACATGAGCAGTTCTTC

clone_size: .
j_call: TRBJ1-1
d_call: TRBD1
v_call: TRBV5-5
cdr3_aa: CASSLNRGTSRGTEAFF
cdr3_nt: TGTGCCAGCAGCTTGAACAGGGGGACCAGTCGGGGCACTGAAGCTTTCTTT

clone_size: few
j_call: TRBJ1-2
d_call: .
v_call: TRBV11-1
cdr3_aa: CASSPRGLEGVGYTF
cdr3_nt: TGTGCCAGCAGCCCTAGGGGCCTAGAAGGGGTTGGCTACACCTTC

clone_size: once
j_call: TRBJ2-3
d_call: .
v_call: TRBV6-2/TRBV6-3
cdr3_aa: CASSSGRLFTDTQYF
cdr3_nt: TGTGCCAGCAGTTCGGGGAGACTCTTCACAGATACGCAGTATTTT

clone_size: few
j_call: TRBJ2-1
d_call: TRBD2
v_call: TRBV20-1
cdr3_aa: CSARDRAGVSYEQFF
cdr3_nt: TGCAGTGCTAGAGATCGGGCGGGAGTAAGCTATGAGCAGTTCTTC

clone_size: .
j_call: TRBJ2-3
d_call: TRBD2
v_call: TRBV6-1
cdr3_aa: CASSESSGAYTDTQYF
cdr3_nt: TGTGCCAGCAGTGAAAGCAGCGGGGCATACACAGATACGCAGTATTTT

clone_size: .
j_call: TRBJ1-1
d_call: TRBD1
v_call: TRBV20-1
cdr3_aa: CSASDRVDEAFF
cdr3_nt: TGCAGTGCTAGTGACAGGGTCGATGAAGCTTTCTTT

clone_size: .
j_call: TRBJ1-6
d_call: .
v_call: TRBV14
cdr3_aa: CASSPQNTPSPLHF
cdr3_nt: TGTGCCAGCAGCCCACAGAATACACCGTCACCCCTCCACTTT

clone_size: many
j_call: TRBJ2-5
d_call: .
v_call: TRBV11-2
cdr3_aa: CASSLENWGTQYF
cdr3_nt: TGTGCCAGCAGCTTAGAGAACTGGGGGACCCAGTACTTC

clone_size: .
j_call: TRBJ2-7
d_call: .
v_call: TRBV10-2
cdr3_aa: CASSESEGNEQYF
cdr3_nt: TGCGCCAGCAGTGAGTCAGAAGGAAACGAGCAGTACTTC

clone_size: .
j_call: TRBJ1-5
d_call: .
v_call: TRBV20-1
cdr3_aa: CSARPSWGTASNQPQHF
cdr3_nt: TGCAGTGCTAGACCCTCCTGGGGTACGGCTAGCAATCAGCCCCAGCATTTT

clone_size: .
j_call: TRBJ1-6
d_call: .
v_call: TRBV7-2
cdr3_aa: CASRPTGRDSPLHF
cdr3_nt: TGTGCCAGCAGACCGACAGGACGGGATTCACCCCTCCACTTT

clone_size: .
j_call: TRBJ1-6
d_call: .
v_call: TRBV23-1
cdr3_aa: CASSPNLGSSSYNSPLHF
cdr3_nt: TGCGCCAGCAGCCCAAACCTCGGGTCGAGCTCCTATAATTCACCCCTCCACTTT

clone_size: few
j_call: TRBJ2-1
d_call: TRBD2
v_call: TRBV20-1
cdr3_aa: CSARLAGGEQFF
cdr3_nt: TGCAGTGCTAGGTTGGCGGGAGGTGAGCAGTTCTTC

clone_size: .
j_call: TRBJ2-5
d_call: .
v_call: TRBV11-2
cdr3_aa: CASIGGETQYF
cdr3_nt: TGTGCCAGCATCGGGGGAGAGACCCAGTACTTC

clone_size: once
j_call: TRBJ2-1
d_call: TRBD2
v_call: TRBV7-2
cdr3_aa: CASSPEGLALNEQFF
cdr3_nt: TGTGCCAGCAGCCCCGAGGGACTAGCGCTAAATGAGCAGTTCTTC

clone_size: .
j_call: TRBJ2-1
d_call: .
v_call: TRBV29-1
cdr3_aa: CSVEDWTGPKQFF
cdr3_nt: TGCAGCGTTGAAGACTGGACTGGGCCCAAGCAGTTCTTC

clone_size: .
j_call: TRBJ2-7
d_call: TRBD2
v_call: TRBV6-2/TRBV6-3
cdr3_aa: CASSPSGTLAYEQYF
cdr3_nt: TGTGCCAGCAGTCCTAGCGGGACCCTGGCCTACGAGCAGTACTTC

clone_size: once
j_call: TRBJ2-5
d_call: .
v_call: TRBV6-6
cdr3_aa: CASLSGSEVNNEQYF
cdr3_nt: TGTGCCAGCCTCTCAGGATCAGAGGTCAACAATGAGCAGTACTTC

clone_size: few
j_call: TRBJ2-3
d_call: .
v_call: TRBV9
cdr3_aa: CASSVVSPPDTQYF
cdr3_nt: TGTGCCAGCAGCGTAGTTTCTCCGCCAGATACGCAGTATTTT

clone_size: few
j_call: TRBJ1-6
d_call: TRBD1
v_call: TRBV12-3/TRBV12-4
cdr3_aa: CASKRAPGTESSYNSPLHF
cdr3_nt: TGTGCCAGCAAACGAGCCCCAGGGACAGAAAGCTCCTATAATTCACCCCTCCACTTT

clone_size: .
j_call: TRBJ2-1
d_call: .
v_call: TRBV20-1
cdr3_aa: CSARTEMGHNEQFF
cdr3_nt: TGCAGTGCTAGAACGGAGATGGGGCACAATGAGCAGTTCTTC

clone_size: .
j_call: TRBJ1-2
d_call: TRBD1
v_call: TRBV7-9
cdr3_aa: CASSLAGSGTGKYPYGYTF
cdr3_nt: TGTGCCAGCAGCTTAGCGGGTTCCGGGACAGGGAAGTACCCTTATGGCTACACCTTC

clone_size: .
j_call: TRBJ1-4
d_call: .
v_call: TRBV25-1
cdr3_aa: CASSGRFNEKLFF
cdr3_nt: TGTGCCAGCAGCGGGAGGTTTAATGAAAAACTGTTTTTT

clone_size: .
j_call: TRBJ2-7
d_call: .
v_call: TRBV30
cdr3_aa: CAWSVGSGFEQYF
cdr3_nt: TGTGCCTGGAGTGTAGGTTCAGGGTTCGAGCAGTACTTC

clone_size: .
j_call: TRBJ2-3
d_call: .
v_call: TRBV6-6
cdr3_aa: CASMGADTQYF
cdr3_nt: TGTGCCAGCATGGGAGCGGATACGCAGTATTTT

clone_size: .
j_call: TRBJ2-5
d_call: TRBD2
v_call: TRBV27
cdr3_aa: CASSSLPGGPRETQYF
cdr3_nt: TGTGCCAGCAGTTCTCTCCCGGGAGGGCCGAGGGAGACCCAGTACTTC

clone_size: few
j_call: TRBJ2-7
d_call: .
v_call: TRBV6-5
cdr3_aa: CASAITDGTYEQYF
cdr3_nt: TGTGCCAGCGCAATCACGGACGGTACCTACGAGCAGTACTTC

clone_size: .
j_call: TRBJ2-4
d_call: .
v_call: TRBV12-3/TRBV12-4
cdr3_aa: CASSNIYGQYF
cdr3_nt: TGTGCCAGCAGTAATATCTACGGGCAGTACTTC

clone_size: .
j_call: TRBJ2-3
d_call: TRBD1
v_call: TRBV20-1
cdr3_aa: CSATDRGGDSTDTQYF
cdr3_nt: TGCAGTGCTACAGACAGGGGTGGAGACAGCACAGATACGCAGTATTTT

clone_size: few
j_call: TRBJ2-7
d_call: .
v_call: TRBV12-3/TRBV12-4
cdr3_aa: CASSLVAGRHYEQYF
cdr3_nt: TGTGCCAGCAGTTTAGTGGCAGGTCGACACTACGAGCAGTACTTC

clone_size: .
j_call: TRBJ2-2
d_call: .
v_call: TRBV28
cdr3_aa: CASSFWSTGELFF
cdr3_nt: TGTGCCAGCAGTTTCTGGAGCACCGGGGAGCTGTTTTTT

clone_size: .
j_call: TRBJ2-1
d_call: TRBD1
v_call: TRBV27
cdr3_aa: CASSYRDRGLNNEQFF
cdr3_nt: TGTGCCAGCAGTTACCGGGACAGGGGATTAAACAATGAGCAGTTCTTC

clone_size: .
j_call: TRBJ2-5
d_call: TRBD2
v_call: TRBV7-2
cdr3_aa: CASSLHTSGGNQETQYF
cdr3_nt: TGTGCCAGCAGCTTACACACTAGCGGGGGGAACCAAGAGACCCAGTACTTC

clone_size: .
j_call: TRBJ2-5
d_call: .
v_call: TRBV29-1
cdr3_aa: CSVGGVQETQYF
cdr3_nt: TGCAGCGTTGGTGGGGTCCAAGAGACCCAGTACTTC

clone_size: few
j_call: TRBJ2-7
d_call: TRBD2
v_call: TRBV4-3
cdr3_aa: CASSRVAGGSSYEQYF
cdr3_nt: TGCGCCAGCAGCCGAGTAGCGGGAGGGTCCTCCTACGAGCAGTACTTC

clone_size: .
j_call: TRBJ1-5
d_call: .
v_call: TRBV12-5
cdr3_aa: CASGPGQPQHF
cdr3_nt: TGTGCTAGTGGTCCTGGTCAGCCCCAGCATTTT

clone_size: .
j_call: TRBJ1-4
d_call: .
v_call: TRBV7-6
cdr3_aa: CASSFSQGRSNEELFF
cdr3_nt: TGTGCCAGCAGCTTCTCCCAGGGGCGGAGTAATGAAGAACTGTTTTTT

clone_size: .
j_call: TRBJ2-1
d_call: TRBD1
v_call: TRBV13
cdr3_aa: CASSLARGRWDEQFF
cdr3_nt: TGTGCCAGCAGCTTAGCCAGGGGGCGCTGGGATGAGCAGTTCTTC

clone_size: .
j_call: TRBJ2-7
d_call: .
v_call: TRBV4-2
cdr3_aa: CASSQDNWAYEQYF
cdr3_nt: TGTGCCAGCAGCCAAGATAACTGGGCCTACGAGCAGTACTTC

clone_size: .
j_call: TRBJ1-2
d_call: .
v_call: TRBV7-2
cdr3_aa: CASTGGGAGLNYGYTF
cdr3_nt: TGTGCCAGCACCGGAGGAGGAGCAGGCCTCAACTATGGCTACACCTTC

clone_size: few
j_call: TRBJ2-3
d_call: .
v_call: TRBV2
cdr3_aa: CASDRSTDTQYF
cdr3_nt: TGTGCCAGCGATCGGAGCACAGATACGCAGTATTTT

clone_size: .
j_call: TRBJ2-4
d_call: .
v_call: TRBV27
cdr3_aa: CASSFRRQYF
cdr3_nt: TGTGCCAGCAGTTTCCGCAGGCAGTACTTC

clone_size: .
j_call: TRBJ2-3
d_call: TRBD1
v_call: TRBV12-3/TRBV12-4
cdr3_aa: CASRVDWGTGITDTQYF
cdr3_nt: TGTGCCAGCAGAGTCGACTGGGGGACAGGCATCACAGATACGCAGTATTTT

clone_size: few
j_call: TRBJ2-7
d_call: .
v_call: TRBV4-2
cdr3_aa: CASSQEGGGTEQYF
cdr3_nt: TGTGCCAGCAGCCAAGAGGGGGGTGGAACCGAGCAGTACTTC

clone_size: .
j_call: TRBJ2-5
d_call: .
v_call: TRBV29-1
cdr3_aa: CSVEFGRGTQYF
cdr3_nt: TGCAGCGTTGAATTTGGGCGTGGGACCCAGTACTTC

clone_size: .
j_call: TRBJ2-7
d_call: .
v_call: TRBV5-1
cdr3_aa: CASRKDEPYEQYF
cdr3_nt: TGCGCCAGCAGGAAGGACGAGCCCTACGAGCAGTACTTC

clone_size: .
j_call: TRBJ2-7
d_call: .
v_call: TRBV2
cdr3_aa: CASSEFVLDSYEQYF
cdr3_nt: TGTGCCAGCAGTGAATTTGTGTTGGATTCCTACGAGCAGTACTTC

clone_size: .
j_call: TRBJ2-7
d_call: .
v_call: TRBV10-3
cdr3_aa: CAISETAERHPYEQYF
cdr3_nt: TGTGCCATCAGTGAGACGGCCGAGCGGCACCCCTACGAGCAGTACTTC

clone_size: few
j_call: TRBJ2-1
d_call: .
v_call: TRBV3-1
cdr3_aa: CASSQALGHTTWNEQFF
cdr3_nt: TGTGCCAGCAGCCAAGCTCTAGGGCACACGACGTGGAATGAGCAGTTCTTC

clone_size: few
j_call: TRBJ2-3
d_call: .
v_call: TRBV10-3
cdr3_aa: CAISDFYGGDGTDTQYF
cdr3_nt: TGTGCCATCAGTGATTTCTACGGCGGGGACGGCACAGATACGCAGTATTTT